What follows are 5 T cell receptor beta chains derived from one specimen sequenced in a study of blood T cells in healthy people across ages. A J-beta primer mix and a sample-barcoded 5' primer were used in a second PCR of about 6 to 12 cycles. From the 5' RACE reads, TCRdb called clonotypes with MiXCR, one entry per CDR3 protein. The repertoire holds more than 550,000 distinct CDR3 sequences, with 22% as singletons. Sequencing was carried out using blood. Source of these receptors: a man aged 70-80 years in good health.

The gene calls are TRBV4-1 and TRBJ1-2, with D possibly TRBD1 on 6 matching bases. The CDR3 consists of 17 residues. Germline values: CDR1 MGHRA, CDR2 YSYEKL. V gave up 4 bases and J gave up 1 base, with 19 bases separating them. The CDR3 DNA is TGCGCCAGCAGCCCATCCGACAGGTGGGCAATTAACTATGGCTACACCTTC. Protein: CASSPSDRWAINYGYTF.

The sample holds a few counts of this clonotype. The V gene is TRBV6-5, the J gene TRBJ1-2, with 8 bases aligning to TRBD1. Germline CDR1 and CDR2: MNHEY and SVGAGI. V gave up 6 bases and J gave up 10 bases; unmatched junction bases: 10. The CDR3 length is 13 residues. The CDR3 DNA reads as TGTGCCAGCAGACGACTGACAGGGGCCCTCTACACCTTC. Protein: CASRRLTGALYTF.

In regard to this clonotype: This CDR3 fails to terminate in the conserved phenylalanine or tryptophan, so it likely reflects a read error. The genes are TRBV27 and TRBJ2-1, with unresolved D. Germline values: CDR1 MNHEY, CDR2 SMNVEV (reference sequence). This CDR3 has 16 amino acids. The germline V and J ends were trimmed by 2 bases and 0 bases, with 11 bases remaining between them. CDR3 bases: TGTGCCAGCAGTTTAGGACGTACTCTCTCCTACAATGAGCAGTTCTTG. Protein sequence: CASSLGRTLSYNEQFL.

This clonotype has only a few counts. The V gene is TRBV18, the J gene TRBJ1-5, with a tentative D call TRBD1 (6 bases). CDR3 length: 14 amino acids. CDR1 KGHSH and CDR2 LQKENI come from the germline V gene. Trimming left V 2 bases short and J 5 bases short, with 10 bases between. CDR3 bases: TGTGCCAGCTCACCATCGGGGGCGGATCAGCCCCAGCATTTT. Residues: CASSPSGADQPQHF. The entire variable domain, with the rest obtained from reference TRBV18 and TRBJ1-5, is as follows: NAGVMQNPRHLVRRRGQEARLRCSPMKGHSHVYWYRQLPEEGLKFMVYLQKENIIDESGMPKERFSAEFPKEGPSILRIQQVVRGDSAAYFCASSPSGADQPQHFGDGTRLSIL.

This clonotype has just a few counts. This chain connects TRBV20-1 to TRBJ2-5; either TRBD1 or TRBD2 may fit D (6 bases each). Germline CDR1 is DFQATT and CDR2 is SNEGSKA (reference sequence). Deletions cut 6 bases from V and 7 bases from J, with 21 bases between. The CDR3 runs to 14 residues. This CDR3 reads CSASRGAGGGTQYF. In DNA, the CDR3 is TGCAGTGCCTCTAGGGGTGCCGGAGGGGGGACCCAGTACTTC.